This TCR beta chain was profiled in a study of control samples from healthy donors and cancer patients. In germline, CDR1 is MNHEY, CDR2 SVGAGI. Trimming removed 7 bases from V and 2 bases from J, with 14 bases in between. The CDR3 runs 14 residues. Data came from immunoSEQ multiplex PCR; TCRdb stores just in-frame clones and leaves some out. The listing contains 150,000 to 200,000 clones. Sequenced material: blood. V and J are TRBV6-5 and TRBJ1-1; TRBD1 might be the D (5 bases). The receptor comes from a woman aged 25 to 39 in good health. CDR3 bases: TGTGCCAGCAACCAGCCAGGGTTCAACACTGAAGCTTTCTTT. Its protein product is CASNQPGFNTEAFF.